This entry lists 32 T cell receptor beta chains sequenced from one sample in a study of blood T cell repertoires in COVID-19. Clones were read by immunoSEQ multiplex PCR, and TCRdb kept only the in-frame ones, dropping some. Among about 220,000 clones listed, 70% to 85% were seen once. Sequencing was carried out using PBMCs or T cells enriched from blood (not recorded which). These receptors all stem from a woman in her 40s with acute COVID-19.

The V call is TRBV28, the J call TRBJ2-3, with TRBD1 identical over 8 bases. This CDR3 region has 15 residues. V lost 2 bases, J lost 0 bases, and 1 base stayed unmatched. Germline V gives CDR1 MDHEN, CDR2 SYDVKM. The CDR3 loop reads CASSLGTGSTDTQYF. CDR3 nucleotides: TGTGCCAGCAGTTTAGGGACAGGAAGCACAGATACGCAGTATTTT.

This clone has only a few counts. The gene calls are TRBV30 and TRBJ2-7, with D possibly matching TRBD1 (6 bases). Trimming removed 5 bases at V and 6 bases at J, with 17 bases between. The CDR3 extends over 13 amino acids. The germline gives CDR1 GTSNPN, CDR2 SVGIG (reference sequence). The CDR3 sequence: CAWLNRELGEQYF. The CDR3 bases are TGTGCCTGGTTAAACAGGGAGCTGGGCGAGCAGTACTTC.

This clone was counted a few times. The chain uses TRBV5-1 and TRBJ2-7, with D possibly TRBD1 on 6 matching bases. This CDR3 has 15 amino acids. CDR1 and CDR2 (germline): SGHRS, YFSETQ. V lost 1 base to trimming and J lost 2 bases, with 13 bases between them. CDR3 in amino acids: CASSLSGTPPYEQYF. The CDR3, as DNA: TGCGCCAGCAGCTTGTCCGGGACACCACCCTACGAGCAGTACTTC.

V gene TRBV7-6 combines with J gene TRBJ1-6; 10 positions match TRBD1. After removal of 1 base from V and 6 bases from J, the junction contained 3 bases not matched to a gene. Germline V gene data show CDR1 as SGHVS and CDR2 as FNYEAQ. The CDR3 has 16 residues. The CDR3 nucleotides read TGTGCCAGCAGCTTAGGACAGGGGGCCGCTAATTCACCCCTCCACTTT. The encoded protein is CASSLGQGAANSPLHF.

The rearrangement joins TRBV11-2 to TRBJ2-5; D might be TRBD2 (5 bases). V dropped 5 bases and J dropped 5 bases, with 9 bases sitting between them. The CDR3 is 12 residues long. Germline-derived CDR1 and CDR2 are SGHAT and FQNNGV. CDR3 DNA sequence: TGTGCCAGCAGCCGGACGGGGGAGACCCAGTACTTC. Translation gives CASSRTGETQYF.

The rearrangement joins TRBV7-9 to TRBJ1-2, with no clear D. CDR1 and CDR2 (germline): SEHNR, FQNEAQ (reference sequence). The CDR3 extends over 13 amino acids. The V gene lost 5 bases and the J gene lost 4 bases, with 11 bases spanning the gap. Here the CDR3 reads CASSLGPIYGYTF. CDR3 nucleotide sequence: TGTGCCAGCAGCCTTGGTCCTATCTATGGCTACACCTTC.

V and J are TRBV3-1 (or the pseudogene TRBV3-2) and TRBJ1-2, with a weak D call TRBD1 (5 bases). V lost 5 bases, J lost 4 bases, and 11 bases lay in between. The CDR3 is made up of 13 amino acids. Germline assignment: CDR1 LGHDT and CDR2 YNNKEL (reference sequence). CDR3 in DNA: TGTGCCAGCAGCTACGGGAGGGGCTATGGCTACACCTTC. Translating it yields CASSYGRGYGYTF.

This clone was counted only a few times. J is TRBJ1-2 and V is TRBV30; TRBD1 matches 8 bases. Germline V gene sequence: CDR1 GTSNPN, CDR2 SVGIG (reference sequence). Unmatched junction bases numbered 11, after V lost 1 base and J lost 4 bases. The CDR3 extends over 16 amino acids. Here the CDR3 DNA reads TGTGCCTGGAGTGCCCAGGGGGCAAATTGGGTCTATGGCTACACCTTC. Amino acids: CAWSAQGANWVYGYTF.

This clone appeared once. CDR3 region: CAISESGIGTDTQYF. CDR3 DNA: TGTGCCATCAGTGAAAGCGGGATAGGCACAGATACGCAGTATTTT. V is TRBV10-3 and J is TRBJ2-3; 7 positions match TRBD2. V shed 3 bases, J shed 1 base, and the junction held 4 bases outside the gene matches. Per germline, CDR1 ENHRY and CDR2 SYGVKD. The CDR3 is 15 amino acids.

The chain has TRBV20-1 and TRBJ2-3, with D maybe TRBD1 (6 bases). With 7 bases removed from V and 1 base from J, the gap between germline ends came to 6 bases. The CDR3 runs 11 residues. Germline V gene lookup returns CDR1 DFQATT and CDR2 SNEGSKA (reference sequence). CDR3 in amino acids: CSEGGTDTQYF. CDR3 DNA: TGCAGTGAGGGGGGCACAGATACGCAGTATTTT.

The chain is built from TRBV6-2 or TRBV6-3 and TRBJ1-3, with TRBD1 as a possible D gene (6 bases). V was trimmed by 4 bases and J by 4 bases, leaving 14 bases between them. The CDR3 has 15 amino acids. In germline, CDR1 is MNHEY, CDR2 SVGEGT. The CDR3 reads CASSSEQGSGNTIYF. DNA for the CDR3: TGTGCCAGCAGTTCGGAACAGGGAAGCGGAAACACCATATATTTT.

The chain combines TRBV2 with TRBJ2-3; 12 nucleotides agree with TRBD2. The germline V gene has CDR1 SNHLY and CDR2 FYNNEI. The V segment lost 5 bases and the J segment 2 bases; nucleotides outside the gene matches: 11. The CDR3 runs to 18 residues. CDR3: CASSLLAGGPVNTDTQYF. The DNA for the CDR3 is TGTGCCAGCAGTTTACTAGCGGGGGGCCCCGTCAACACAGATACGCAGTATTTT.

V and J are TRBV3-1 (or the pseudogene TRBV3-2) and TRBJ1-2; D not certain. Per germline, CDR1 LGHDT and CDR2 YNNKEL (reference sequence). This CDR3 spans 11 amino acids. V dropped 1 base and J dropped 8 bases, with 5 bases sitting between them. The CDR3 region has the DNA TGTGCCAGCAGCCAAGGCAGAGGCTACACCTTC. Residues: CASSQGRGYTF.

The rearrangement uses TRBV7-2 and TRBJ1-2; TRBD1 matches 8 bases. The V and J ends lost 4 bases and 3 bases, in that order; junction bases with no gene match: 7. This CDR3 region has 15 residues. The germline CDR1 and CDR2 sequences are SGHTA and FQGNSA. The chain's CDR3 is CASSWTGSKDYGYTF. In DNA form, the CDR3 reads TGTGCCAGCAGCTGGACAGGGAGTAAGGACTATGGCTACACCTTC.

The CDR3 reads CASSQDLRGEGTQYF. As DNA, the CDR3 is TGCGCCAGCAGCCAAGATCTGCGCGGAGAGGGTACGCAGTATTTT. The chain joins TRBV4-3 to TRBJ2-3, with D perhaps TRBD2 (5 bases). The CDR3 runs to 15 residues. From germline, CDR1 is LGHNA and CDR2 YSLEER. The V gene lost 0 bases and the J gene lost 8 bases, with 15 bases spanning the gap.

The chain joins TRBV19 to TRBJ1-6; D may be TRBD1 (6 bases). Between the trimmed V and J ends, which lost 6 bases and 6 bases, there was a span of 15 bases. The CDR3 spans 15 residues. CDR1 LNHDA and CDR2 SQIVND come from the germline V gene (reference sequence). This CDR3 is CASSPRVRGNSPLHF. DNA for the CDR3: TGTGCCAGTAGCCCCAGAGTCAGGGGTAATTCACCCCTCCACTTT.

There are a few counts of this clone. The chain employs TRBV5-8 and TRBJ1-4; no clear D gene. CDR1 is SGHTS, CDR2 YDEGEE, per germline. The V end lost 2 bases, the J end lost 1 base, and 18 bases lay between the germline ends. This CDR3 has 18 amino acids. The CDR3 region is CASSFRLRWGGTNEKLFF. CDR3 DNA: TGTGCCAGCAGCTTTCGACTCCGATGGGGAGGAACTAATGAAAAACTGTTTTTT.

For the CDR3, the DNA is TGTGCCAGCAGCTTATGGTACAGTGGAGAGACCCAGTACTTC. Its translation: CASSLWYSGETQYF. The genes are TRBV7-2 and TRBJ2-5, with D hard to call. The CDR3 consists of 14 residues. V was cut by 2 bases and J by 4 bases, with 11 bases left in between. CDR1 SGHTA and CDR2 FQGNSA come from the germline V gene.

This CDR3 is CASSRGQGSGELFF. Written as DNA, the CDR3 is TGTGCCAGCTCTCGAGGACAGGGCTCCGGGGAGCTGTTTTTT. V gene TRBV18 combines with J gene TRBJ2-2; 8 bases align to TRBD1. V was pared by 6 bases and J by 6 bases, with 6 bases of the junction left unmatched. CDR3 length equals 14 residues. Germline V gene data show CDR1 as KGHSH and CDR2 as LQKENI.

The CDR3 DNA reads as TGTGCCAGCAGCTTAAACCCCGGACAGTACGAGCAGTACTTC. This translates into CASSLNPGQYEQYF. This chain uses TRBV11-3 with TRBJ2-7, with a weak D call TRBD1 (6 bases). Germline V gives CDR1 SGHNT, CDR2 YENEEA. V was cut by 2 bases and J by 4 bases, with 12 bases left in between. This CDR3 is 14 amino acids long.

The chain couples TRBV9 to TRBJ1-3; TRBD1 might be the D (5 bases). V was shortened by 0 bases and J by 4 bases, with 8 bases between the two germline ends. Germline CDR1 and CDR2: SGDLS and YYNGEE. CDR3 length: 14 residues. This chain's CDR3 is CASSVGTFGNTIYF. The CDR3 DNA follows: TGTGCCAGCAGCGTAGGGACATTCGGAAACACCATATATTTT.

In DNA form, the CDR3 reads TGCAGCGTCCATAGGGGGCGGGACATCACCTACAATGAGCAGTTCTTC. Protein product: CSVHRGRDITYNEQFF. The chain couples TRBV29-1 to TRBJ2-1, with a possible D match to TRBD1 (7 bases). With 6 bases removed from V and 2 bases from J, the gap between germline ends came to 20 bases. The CDR3 sequence is 16 residues long. The germline V gene has CDR1 SQVTM and CDR2 ANQGSEA.

The V and J genes are TRBV19 and TRBJ2-1; D perhaps matches TRBD1 (6 bases). V was shortened by 8 bases and J by 7 bases, with 21 bases between the two germline ends. The V gene's germline CDR1 is LNHDA and CDR2 SQIVND (reference sequence). The CDR3 covers 15 residues. The CDR3 DNA sequence: TGTGCCAGTTGTCCTAGTTTGACAGGAGAAAATGAGCAGTTCTTC. Translated, it gives CASCPSLTGENEQFF.

The chain has TRBV6-5 and TRBJ1-1; perhaps TRBD1 as D (5 bases). Germline CDR1 MNHEY, CDR2 SVGAGI. Deletions cut 4 bases from V and 4 bases from J, with 16 bases between. This CDR3 is built from 15 residues. The CDR3 region is CASSSFSIGATEAFF. The CDR3 DNA sequence: TGTGCCAGCAGTTCCTTCTCGATTGGGGCCACTGAAGCTTTCTTT.

The chain carries TRBV5-1 and TRBJ2-3, with 14 bases fitting TRBD2. This CDR3 is 17 amino acids long. V was clipped by 3 bases and J by 7 bases; unmatched bases: 10. Germline V CDR1 and CDR2: SGHRS, YFSETQ. CDR3 region: CASSSDGGLAGGNTQYF. CDR3 DNA: TGCGCCAGCAGCTCCGACGGTGGACTAGCGGGAGGTAATACGCAGTATTTT.

The chain is built from TRBV10-1 and TRBJ2-3, with a weak D call TRBD1 (7 bases). CDR1 is WNHNN and CDR2 is SYGVQD in the germline V gene (reference sequence). Trimming removed 5 bases at V and 3 bases at J, with 18 bases between. CDR3 length equals 16 residues. The CDR3 bases are TGCGCCAGCAGTCCGACAGGGATTGCGGGGACAGATACGCAGTATTTT. Residues: CASSPTGIAGTDTQYF.

The gene calls are TRBV5-6 and TRBJ1-2; D is possibly TRBD1 (6 bases). This CDR3 has 15 residues. The germline gives CDR1 SGHDT, CDR2 YYEEEE. Trimming stripped 0 bases from V and 4 bases from J, with 13 bases between. The CDR3 protein is CASSLGTVVGYGYTF. Here the CDR3 DNA reads TGTGCCAGCAGCTTGGGGACAGTCGTCGGCTATGGCTACACCTTC.

The V call is TRBV25-1, the J call TRBJ1-5; a weak D match, TRBD1 (5 bases). The CDR3 runs to 13 residues. Germline V gene sequence: CDR1 MGHDK, CDR2 SYGVNS. V was pared by 6 bases and J by 7 bases, with 13 bases between. The CDR3 spells CASRGGGGQPQHF. The CDR3 coding sequence is TGTGCCAGCAGGGGCGGGGGAGGACAGCCCCAGCATTTT.

The V gene is TRBV3-1 (or the pseudogene TRBV3-2), the J gene TRBJ1-6; possibly TRBD1 for D (6 bases). Germline values: CDR1 LGHDT, CDR2 YNNKEL (reference sequence). Trimming took 3 bases from V and 6 from J, leaving 18 bases between them. This CDR3 contains 17 residues. CDR3 amino acids: CASSQQHPRGANSPLHF. The CDR3 region has the DNA TGTGCCAGCAGCCAGCAACACCCCCGGGGGGCTAATTCACCCCTCCACTTT.

The table lists this clone with a count of one. The CDR3 DNA reads TGTGCCAGTAGCAACCGACAGGGGAGATTCGGCACAGATACGCAGTATTTT. As protein: CASSNRQGRFGTDTQYF. The rearrangement joins TRBV19 to TRBJ2-3, with 8 bases fitting TRBD1. V shed 6 bases and J 1 base; nucleotides not matched to a gene: 12. Germline values: CDR1 LNHDA, CDR2 SQIVND (reference sequence). The CDR3 runs 17 residues. Based on the CDR3 plus reference TRBV19 and TRBJ2-3, the full variable domain is DGGITQSPKYLFRKEGQNVTLSCEQNLNHDAMYWYRQDPGQGLRLIYYSQIVNDFQKGDIAEGYSVSREKKESFPLTVTSAQKNPTAFYLCASSNRQGRFGTDTQYFGPGTRLTVL.

The chain employs TRBV18 and TRBJ2-7; the match to TRBD2 covers 12 bases. With V trimmed by 2 bases and J by 1 base, 3 bases remained unmatched. CDR1 is KGHSH, CDR2 LQKENI, per germline. The CDR3 has 16 amino acids. Here the CDR3 reads CASSPGLAGTSYEQYF. The CDR3, as DNA: TGTGCCAGCTCACCAGGACTAGCGGGAACTTCCTACGAGCAGTACTTC. The full variable domain, with the rest looked up from reference TRBV18 and TRBJ2-7, is NAGVMQNPRHLVRRRGQEARLRCSPMKGHSHVYWYRQLPEEGLKFMVYLQKENIIDESGMPKERFSAEFPKEGPSILRIQQVVRGDSAAYFCASSPGLAGTSYEQYFGPGTRLTVT.

This sequence joins TRBV9 and TRBJ2-1; D is unresolved. Trimming removed 4 bases at V and 6 bases at J, with 14 bases between. CDR3 length: 14 amino acids. Germline CDR1 is SGDLS and CDR2 is YYNGEE. CDR3 sequence (DNA): TGTGCCAGCAGCCCAACTCGGGTTCGCAATGAGCAGTTCTTC. Translated, it gives CASSPTRVRNEQFF.